Below, 23 T cell receptor beta chains from the same sample are listed, as sequenced in a study of control samples from healthy donors and cancer patients. Sequencing was performed with immunoSEQ multiplex PCR; in TCRdb, only in-frame clones are kept and a portion is missing. The sample gives approximately 170,000 clones, 80% to 90% of which show up once; 4% to 6% is in the top ten. Sequenced input: blood. The receptors originated from a woman in her twenties or thirties in good health.

V and J are TRBV2 and TRBJ2-5; 7 bases fit TRBD1. This CDR3 region has 11 residues. The J segment lost 10 bases and the V segment lost 5 bases, leaving 4 bases of the junction unmatched. Germline V CDR1 and CDR2: SNHLY, FYNNEI. CDR3 bases: TGTGCCAGCAGTCCCCGGGACAGCCAGTACTTC. Translated: CASSPRDSQYF.

The J gene is TRBJ2-3, the V gene TRBV24-1; D not resolved. Germline V CDR1 and CDR2: KGHDR, SFDVKD. The ends were cut back, 9 bases at V and 1 base at J, with 13 bases in the middle. This CDR3 is 14 amino acids long. The CDR3 nucleotides are TGTGCCACCTCTCGTCCCGGAGGCACAGATACGCAGTATTTT. Translating it yields CATSRPGGTDTQYF.

This sequence joins TRBV30 and TRBJ1-6; no definite D call. V lost 1 base and J lost 6, with 10 bases in between. This CDR3 has 14 amino acids. Germline CDR1 is GTSNPN and CDR2 is SVGIG (reference sequence). CDR3 region: CAWSDSSGNSPLHF. CDR3 nucleotide sequence: TGTGCCTGGAGTGATAGCTCGGGTAATTCACCCCTCCACTTT.

The J gene is TRBJ2-3, the V gene TRBV7-6; TRBD1 agrees at 8 bases. Germline loops: CDR1 SGHVS, CDR2 FNYEAQ. Trimming took 5 bases from V and 4 from J; bases not matched to a gene: 8. The CDR3 length is 15 residues. CDR3 sequence: CASSNLARGPDTQYF. The DNA for the CDR3 is TGTGCCAGCAGCAACCTGGCCAGGGGGCCAGATACGCAGTATTTT.

The CDR3 sequence is CASSFSGKYNSPLHF. The CDR3, as DNA: TGCGCCAGCAGCTTTTCAGGGAAGTATAATTCACCCCTCCACTTT. The gene calls are TRBV5-1 and TRBJ1-6; maybe TRBD1 (5 bases). The germline V gene has CDR1 SGHRS and CDR2 YFSETQ. V was pared by 2 bases and J by 4 bases, with 10 bases between. CDR3 length: 15 amino acids.

The chain links TRBV9 to TRBJ2-3; 8 nucleotides line up with TRBD2. CDR3 size: 16 residues. The germline V gene encodes CDR1 SGDLS and CDR2 YYNGEE. Trimming removed 0 bases from V and 0 bases from J; junction bases left unmatched: 3. The CDR3 nucleotides are TGTGCCAGCAGCGTAGGTGGGACTAGAAGCACAGATACGCAGTATTTT. It translates to CASSVGGTRSTDTQYF.

The chain has TRBV3-1 (or the pseudogene TRBV3-2) and TRBJ1-1; unclear D gene. CDR1 is LGHDT and CDR2 is YNNKEL in the germline V gene (reference sequence). This CDR3 has 15 amino acids. The ends were cut back, 1 base at V and 0 bases at J, with 9 bases in the middle. The CDR3 nucleotides read TGTGCCAGCAGCCAAGCGGAAGGAATGAACACTGAAGCTTTCTTT. It codes for CASSQAEGMNTEAFF.

The CDR3 nucleotides are TGTGCCAGCAGCTCGGGGGGGAGCTACAATGAGCAGTTCTTC. Its protein product is CASSSGGSYNEQFF. The rearrangement links TRBV5-4 to TRBJ2-1; TRBD2 agrees at 8 bases. The CDR3 has 14 residues. Losses at the gene ends were 3 bases for V and 3 bases for J; bases not matched to a gene: 2. The V gene's germline CDR1 is SGHNT and CDR2 YYREEE (reference sequence).

The gene calls are TRBV3-1 (or the pseudogene TRBV3-2) and TRBJ1-2, with D tentatively TRBD1 (6 bases). Germline-derived CDR1 and CDR2 are LGHDT and YNNKEL (reference sequence). With 1 base removed from V and 8 bases from J, the gap between germline ends came to 14 bases. The CDR3 length is 14 residues. CDR3 nucleotides: TGTGCCAGCAGCCAAGCTGGGGGGCGCCAGGGCTACACCTTC. Translating gives CASSQAGGRQGYTF.

The V and J genes are TRBV7-9 and TRBJ2-1; TRBD2 aligns across 10 bases. The CDR3 extends over 14 amino acids. Trimming removed 8 bases from V and 8 bases from J; junction bases left unmatched: 9. CDR1 and CDR2 from the germline V gene are SEHNR and FQNEAQ (reference sequence). The CDR3: CASSSTSGSDEQFF. The CDR3 DNA follows: TGTGCCAGCTCCTCGACTAGCGGGTCCGATGAGCAGTTCTTC.

The chain joins TRBV5-1 to TRBJ2-7; 11 positions agree with TRBD2. The CDR3 spans 15 residues. Germline CDR1 SGHRS, CDR2 YFSETQ. V lost 7 bases and J lost 0; bases outside the gene matches: 6. CDR3 sequence: CASSPTSGSSYEQYF. The CDR3 DNA reads TGCGCCAGCTCCCCCACTAGCGGGAGCTCCTACGAGCAGTACTTC.

This clone was seen just once. This chain links TRBV11-2 with TRBJ2-7, with unresolved D. V was pared by 3 bases and J by 4 bases, with 4 bases between. Germline CDR1 reads SGHAT; CDR2 reads FQNNGV. The CDR3 sequence is 11 residues long. CDR3 in DNA: TGTGCCAGCAGCTTGCGATACGAGCAGTACTTC. Translated: CASSLRYEQYF.

The chain carries TRBV9 and TRBJ2-3; no firm D call. This CDR3 is 15 amino acids long. CDR1 and CDR2 (germline): SGDLS, YYNGEE. The V end was cut by 0 bases, the J end by 2 bases, with 10 bases between. The CDR3 reads CASSVVGRATDTQYF. DNA of the CDR3: TGTGCCAGCAGCGTAGTGGGCAGAGCCACAGATACGCAGTATTTT.

The V call is TRBV6-5, the J call TRBJ1-6; TRBD1 matches at 8 bases. The CDR3 totals 15 residues. CDR1 MNHEY and CDR2 SVGAGI come from the germline V gene. V was clipped by 6 bases and J by 13 bases; unmatched bases: 14. DNA for the CDR3: TGTGCCAGCAGAGAGGGACAGGCGAAGTTGTATCCCCTCCACTTT. It is translated as CASREGQAKLYPLHF.

The gene calls are TRBV7-9 and TRBJ1-4; D unclear. This CDR3 spans 15 amino acids. Germline V gene lookup returns CDR1 SEHNR and CDR2 FQNEAQ (reference sequence). V gave up 6 bases and J gave up 5 bases, with 16 bases separating them. This CDR3 reads CASRLPPGSNEKLFF. The CDR3 DNA reads TGTGCCAGCAGACTACCCCCGGGATCAAATGAAAAACTGTTTTTT.

The chain links TRBV6-1 to TRBJ2-7; 12 bases map to TRBD1. V lost 2 bases and J lost 6; bases outside the gene matches: 5. The CDR3 is 15 amino acids. The germline CDR1 and CDR2 sequences are MNHNS and SASEGT. The CDR3 loop is CASSERGTGGSEQYV. CDR3 coding DNA: TGTGCCAGCAGTGAACGTGGGACAGGGGGCTCCGAGCAGTACGTC.

The rearrangement links TRBV7-9 to TRBJ2-1, with D perhaps TRBD2 (5 bases). Germline assignment: CDR1 SEHNR and CDR2 FQNEAQ (reference sequence). The CDR3 totals 17 residues. Trimming stripped 0 bases from V and 2 bases from J, with 14 bases between. The CDR3 spells CASSLAQVRATYNEQFF. CDR3 coding DNA: TGTGCCAGCAGCTTAGCGCAGGTGAGGGCCACCTACAATGAGCAGTTCTTC.

CDR3 loop: CASSLFRGLDQPQHF. The CDR3 coding sequence is TGTGCCAGCAGCTTGTTCAGGGGGCTCGATCAGCCCCAGCATTTT. The chain carries TRBV5-5 and TRBJ1-5, with 8 positions matching TRBD1. The CDR3 has 15 amino acids. Trimming took 1 base from V and 5 from J; bases not matched to a gene: 5. CDR1 is SGHKS and CDR2 is YYEKEE in the germline V gene (reference sequence).

J is TRBJ2-1 and V is TRBV27, with 13 nucleotides matching TRBD2. This CDR3 has 14 amino acids. J was trimmed by 9 bases and V by 5 bases; bases with no gene match: 4. Germline CDR1 is MNHEY and CDR2 is SMNVEV (reference sequence). The CDR3 DNA reads as TGTGCCAGCAGTCCCGGACTAGCGGGAGTTGAGCAGTTCTTC. Amino acid sequence: CASSPGLAGVEQFF.

The gene calls are TRBV12-3 or TRBV12-4 and TRBJ1-1; the D is unclear. This CDR3 region has 12 residues. V gave up 7 bases and J gave up 1 base, with 7 bases separating them. CDR3: CASMLENTEAFF. The CDR3 DNA reads TGTGCCAGCATGTTAGAGAACACTGAAGCTTTCTTT.

A few counts support this clone. The chain links TRBV19 to TRBJ1-5; D might be TRBD1 (5 bases). V was shortened by 5 bases and J by 6 bases, with 14 bases between the two germline ends. Germline V gene data show CDR1 as LNHDA and CDR2 as SQIVND (reference sequence). The CDR3 extends over 14 amino acids. This CDR3 reads CASSGAGWRQPQHF. As DNA, the CDR3 is TGTGCCAGTAGTGGGGCAGGGTGGCGTCAGCCCCAGCATTTT.

The chain carries TRBV3-1 (or the pseudogene TRBV3-2) and TRBJ2-2; D call uncertain. The CDR3 contains 14 residues. V was clipped by 3 bases and J by 3 bases, with 8 bases between them. Germline values: CDR1 LGHDT, CDR2 YNNKEL (reference sequence). The CDR3 nucleotides are TGTGCCAGCAGCCAGGGTGGATACACCGGGGAGCTGTTTTTT. This sequence encodes CASSQGGYTGELFF.

This clone was picked up one time. The chain is built from TRBV6-5 and TRBJ1-3; no firm D call. V lost 4 bases and J 0 bases, leaving 10 bases between the germline ends. Germline V lookup: CDR1 MNHEY, CDR2 SVGAGI. This CDR3 has 15 amino acids. CDR3 nucleotides: TGTGCCAGCAGTTCTGACACTCGCTCTGGAAACACCATATATTTT. Residues: CASSSDTRSGNTIYF.